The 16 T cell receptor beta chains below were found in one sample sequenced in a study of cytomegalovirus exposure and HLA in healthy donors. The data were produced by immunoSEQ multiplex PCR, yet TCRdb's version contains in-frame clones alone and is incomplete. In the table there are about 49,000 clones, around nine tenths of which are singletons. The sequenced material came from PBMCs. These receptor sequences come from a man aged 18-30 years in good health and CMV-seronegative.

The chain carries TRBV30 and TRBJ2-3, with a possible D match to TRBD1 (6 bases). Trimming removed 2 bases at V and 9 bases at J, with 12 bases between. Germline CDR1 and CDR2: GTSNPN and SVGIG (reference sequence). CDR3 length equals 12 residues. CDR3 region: CAWSLKGETQYF. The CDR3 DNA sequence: TGTGCCTGGAGTCTTAAGGGGGAAACGCAGTATTTT. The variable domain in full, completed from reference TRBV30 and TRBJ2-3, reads SQTIHQWPATLVQPVGSPLSLECTVEGTSNPNLYWYRQAAGRGLQLLFYSVGIGQISSEVPQNLSASRPQDRQFILSSKKLLLSDSGFYLCAWSLKGETQYFGPGTRLTVL.

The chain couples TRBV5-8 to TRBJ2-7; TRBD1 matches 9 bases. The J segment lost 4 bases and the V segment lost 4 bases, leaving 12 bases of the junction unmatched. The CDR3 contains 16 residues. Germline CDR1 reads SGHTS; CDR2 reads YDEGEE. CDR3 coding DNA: TGTGCCAGCAGCCCCTTTACAGGGGGCCATTGGTACGAGCAGTACTTC. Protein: CASSPFTGGHWYEQYF.

For the CDR3, the DNA is TGTGCCAGCAGTTTTCATCCGGGACAGGGGGAAGAGACCCAGTACTTC. Amino acids: CASSFHPGQGEETQYF. The V and J genes are TRBV28 and TRBJ2-5; TRBD1 agrees at 11 bases. Germline CDR1 and CDR2: MDHEN and SYDVKM. The CDR3 extends over 16 amino acids. V trimming: 3 bases; J trimming: 3 bases; junction bases outside the gene matches: 6.

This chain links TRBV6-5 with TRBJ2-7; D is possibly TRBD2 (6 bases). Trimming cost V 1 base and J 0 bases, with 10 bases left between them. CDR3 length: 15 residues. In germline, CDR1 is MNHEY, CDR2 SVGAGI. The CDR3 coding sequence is TGTGCCAGCAGTTACTTGCGGGACTCCTCCTACGAGCAGTACTTC. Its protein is CASSYLRDSSYEQYF.

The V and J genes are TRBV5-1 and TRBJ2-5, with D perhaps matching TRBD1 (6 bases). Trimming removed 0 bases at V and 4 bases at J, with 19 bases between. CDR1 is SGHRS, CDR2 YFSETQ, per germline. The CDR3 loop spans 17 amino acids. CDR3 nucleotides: TGCGCCAGCAGCTTGGACCCACTAGGGGGAGTCTTAGAGACCCAGTACTTC. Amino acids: CASSLDPLGGVLETQYF.

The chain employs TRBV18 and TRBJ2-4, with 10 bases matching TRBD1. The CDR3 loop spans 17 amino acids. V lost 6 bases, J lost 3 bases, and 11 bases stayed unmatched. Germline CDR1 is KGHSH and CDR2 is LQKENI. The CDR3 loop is CASSPGQGVGNKNIQYF. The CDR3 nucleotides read TGTGCCAGCTCTCCCGGACAGGGGGTTGGTAACAAAAACATTCAGTACTTC.

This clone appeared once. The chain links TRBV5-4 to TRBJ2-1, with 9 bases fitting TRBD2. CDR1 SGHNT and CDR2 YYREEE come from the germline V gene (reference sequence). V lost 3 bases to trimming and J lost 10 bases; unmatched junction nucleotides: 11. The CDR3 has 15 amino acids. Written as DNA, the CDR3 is TGTGCCAGCAGCTGGAGACTAGCGGTAGTACGGGAGCAGTTCTTC. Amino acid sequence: CASSWRLAVVREQFF.

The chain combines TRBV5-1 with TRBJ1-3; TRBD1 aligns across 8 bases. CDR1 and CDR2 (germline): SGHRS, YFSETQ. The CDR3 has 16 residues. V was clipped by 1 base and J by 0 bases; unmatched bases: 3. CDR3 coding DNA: TGCGCCAGCAGCTTGTCGGGACAGGCCTCTGGAAACACCATATATTTT. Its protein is CASSLSGQASGNTIYF.

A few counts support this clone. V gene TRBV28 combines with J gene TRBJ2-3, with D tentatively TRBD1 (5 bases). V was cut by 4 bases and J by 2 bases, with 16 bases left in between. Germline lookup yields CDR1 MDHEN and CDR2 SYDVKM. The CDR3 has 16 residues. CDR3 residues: CASSSVGRTTTDTQYF. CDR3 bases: TGTGCCAGCAGTTCAGTGGGTCGGACAACCACAGATACGCAGTATTTT.

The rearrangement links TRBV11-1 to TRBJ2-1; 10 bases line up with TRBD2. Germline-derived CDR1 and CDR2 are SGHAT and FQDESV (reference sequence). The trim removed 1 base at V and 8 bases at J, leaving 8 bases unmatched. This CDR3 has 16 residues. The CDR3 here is CASSLGPSGSVDEQFF. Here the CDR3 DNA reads TGTGCCAGCAGCTTAGGGCCTAGCGGGAGTGTGGATGAGCAGTTCTTC.

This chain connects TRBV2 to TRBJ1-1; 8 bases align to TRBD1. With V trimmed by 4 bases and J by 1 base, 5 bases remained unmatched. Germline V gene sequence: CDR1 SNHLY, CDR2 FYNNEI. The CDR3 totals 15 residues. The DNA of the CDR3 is TGTGCCAGCAGTGCCCACGGACAGGGGAACACTGAAGCTTTCTTT. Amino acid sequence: CASSAHGQGNTEAFF.

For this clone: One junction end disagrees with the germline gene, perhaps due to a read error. The CDR3 DNA is TGTGCCAGCAATTTAGTTAGCTCTGGGGCCAACGTCCTGACTTTC. Amino acid sequence: CASNLVSSGANVLTF. The chain joins TRBV27 to TRBJ2-6; D is unclear. Germline V gene data show CDR1 as MNHEY and CDR2 as SMNVEV (reference sequence). The CDR3 is 15 residues long.

DNA of the CDR3: TGTGCCAGCCGGAGGACGGGGGATAGCACAGATACGCAGTATTTT. Translation gives CASRRTGDSTDTQYF. The V call is TRBV14, the J call TRBJ2-3; tentatively, D is TRBD2 (6 bases). Germline CDR1 is SGHDN and CDR2 is FVKESK. Trimming took 8 bases from V and 0 from J, leaving 15 bases between them. This CDR3 region has 15 residues.

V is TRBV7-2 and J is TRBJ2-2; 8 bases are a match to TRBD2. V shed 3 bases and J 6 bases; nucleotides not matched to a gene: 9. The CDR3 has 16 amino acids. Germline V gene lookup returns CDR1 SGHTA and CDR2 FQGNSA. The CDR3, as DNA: TGTGCCAGCAGCTTGGCCTCGGGAGGGTCTGCCGGGGAGCTGTTTTTT. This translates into CASSLASGGSAGELFF.

The CDR3 DNA is TGTGCCAGCAGCTCAAGGGTAGCGGGAGGGCCCAATGAGCAGTTCTTC. Translated, it gives CASSSRVAGGPNEQFF. The chain links TRBV7-9 to TRBJ2-1; TRBD2 agrees at 11 bases. Losses at the gene ends were 4 bases for V and 6 bases for J; bases not matched to a gene: 8. Germline CDR1 SEHNR, CDR2 FQNEAQ (reference sequence). The CDR3 loop spans 16 amino acids.

The CDR3 bases are TGCGCCAGCAGGGCAACAGATTGGCCAGATACGCAGTATTTT. Translation gives CASRATDWPDTQYF. This rearrangement joins TRBV10-2 to TRBJ2-3; D is uncertain. Trimming left V 6 bases short and J 4 bases short, with 14 bases between. Looked up from germline, CDR1 is WSHSY and CDR2 is SAAADI. The CDR3 sequence is 14 residues long.